Included here is one T cell receptor beta chain sequence, with context. Its target is not known. V was shortened by 0 bases and J by 0 bases, with 8 bases between the two germline ends. CDR3 length equals 15 residues. The germline CDR1 and CDR2 sequences are MNHEY and SVGAGI. This sample stems from a study of T cell responses to AZD1222 COVID-19 vaccine. Sequencing was performed with immunoSEQ multiplex PCR; in TCRdb, only in-frame clones are kept and a portion is missing. The sample lists approximately 220,000 clones, about 92% seen once, with roughly 0.99% in the top ten. Study results and caveats: Among the donors, most were white British and more were female, and clonal diversity was possibly underestimated.

The receptor comes from an adult in good health. The gene calls are TRBV6-5 and TRBJ1-1; D gene unclear. This specimen was peripheral blood, taken on day 0 of MenACWY control vaccination. The CDR3 coding sequence is TGTGCCAGCAGTTACTCTGCCAGCATGAACACTGAAGCTTTCTTT. This sequence encodes CASSYSASMNTEAFF.